This T cell receptor (beta chain) originates from a study of breast tumors, draining lymph nodes, adjacent tissues. Breast cancer patients provided tissue from their axillary draining lymph nodes. Note on this clonotype: Its antigen is unidentified. The junction does not match germline at one end; this may be a read error.

Study-wide findings and caveats: Tumor T cell lymph node origin was a supported hypothesis, not proven. Data fit most tumor T cells coming from lymph node, expanding in tumor. Tumor TCR diversity was below lymph nodes but above nontumor tissue. Luminal-like breast cancer showed significantly higher tumor–nontumor repertoire similarity than basal-like.

TCRdb processed the multiplex PCR reads anew with MiXCR; each CDR3 protein has one entry. This table holds about 270,000 distinct CDR3 sequences, 30% found once. The V gene's germline CDR1 is DFQATT and CDR2 SNEGSKA (reference sequence). The CDR3 length is 11 residues. This chain connects TRBV20-1 to TRBJ2-1; no clear D gene. The sequenced sample consisted of axillary lymph node tissue. The clonotype comes from a female donor with breast cancer. Some clones in this sample may be carry-over from other donors' samples. The CDR3 spells CSVGSYNEQSF. Written as DNA, the CDR3 is TGCAGTGTGGGCTCCTACAATGAGCAGTCCTTC.